The 28 T cell receptor beta chains given below trace back to one sample, sequenced in a study of blood T cell repertoires in COVID-19. Produced via immunoSEQ multiplex PCR; TCRdb's table is partial and in-frame only. The sample holds approximately 300,000 clones, about nine tenths seen once. The specimen was peripheral blood. These receptors all come from a woman between 45 and 65 years old who had recovered from COVID-19.

The chain employs TRBV6-2 or TRBV6-3 and TRBJ1-4, with a weak D call TRBD1 (5 bases). V gave up 4 bases and J gave up 2 bases, with 11 bases separating them. The CDR3 totals 15 residues. The germline V gene has CDR1 MNHEY and CDR2 SVGEGT. The CDR3 spells CASSSRRVTNEKLFF. The CDR3 region has the DNA TGTGCCAGCAGTTCCCGCAGGGTCACTAATGAAAAACTGTTTTTT.

The V call is TRBV9, the J call TRBJ2-7, with D perhaps matching TRBD1 (6 bases). Trimming stripped 4 bases from V and 1 base from J, with 18 bases between. The CDR3 extends over 16 amino acids. Germline loops: CDR1 SGDLS, CDR2 YYNGEE. The CDR3 loop is CASSPTSGTHSYEQYF. The CDR3 DNA reads TGTGCCAGCAGCCCCACTTCCGGGACACATTCCTACGAGCAGTACTTC.

The chain couples TRBV18 to TRBJ2-1; TRBD1 matches 7 bases. V gave up 7 bases and J gave up 9 bases; unmatched junction bases: 12. This CDR3 comprises 14 residues. In germline, CDR1 is KGHSH, CDR2 LQKENI. CDR3 DNA: TGTGCCAGCTGTGGGACAGTAAAGGGCGGTGAGCAGTTCTTC. Translating it yields CASCGTVKGGEQFF.

The chain carries TRBV5-1 and TRBJ2-4; 10 bases are shared with TRBD1. There are 15 residues in the CDR3. From germline, CDR1 is SGHRS and CDR2 YFSETQ. V shed 2 bases and J 7 bases; nucleotides not matched to a gene: 6. The CDR3 region is CASSLPGQGHNIQYF. CDR3 in DNA: TGCGCCAGCAGCTTACCGGGACAGGGGCATAACATTCAGTACTTC. Drawing the rest from reference TRBV5-1 and TRBJ2-4, the complete variable domain is KAGVTQTPRYLIKTRGQQVTLSCSPISGHRSVSWYQQTPGQGLQFLFEYFSETQRNKGNFPGRFSGRQFSNSRSEMNVSTLELGDSALYLCASSLPGQGHNIQYFGAGTRLSVL.

This sequence joins TRBV5-5 and TRBJ2-1; 14 nucleotides agree with TRBD2. Germline V gene lookup returns CDR1 SGHKS and CDR2 YYEKEE (reference sequence). The ends lost 6 bases at V and 7 bases at J; junction bases unmatched: 6. The CDR3 covers 15 residues. CDR3 in amino acids: CASTLWTSGGNEQFF. CDR3 DNA sequence: TGTGCCAGCACACTATGGACTAGCGGGGGGAATGAGCAGTTCTTC.

The rearrangement joins TRBV4-2 to TRBJ2-7; D possibly corresponds to TRBD1 (6 bases). The ends were cut back, 0 bases at V and 5 bases at J, with 8 bases in the middle. The CDR3 has 13 amino acids. Germline-derived CDR1 and CDR2 are LGHNA and YNFKEQ. The CDR3 reads CASSQERGNEQYF. DNA of the CDR3: TGTGCCAGCAGCCAAGAAAGGGGGAACGAGCAGTACTTC.

This clone was recorded only once. The rearrangement joins TRBV4-2 to TRBJ1-2; D gene ambiguous. The ends were cut back, 0 bases at V and 0 bases at J, with 14 bases in the middle. This CDR3 comprises 17 residues. From germline, CDR1 is LGHNA and CDR2 YNFKEQ. CDR3 in amino acids: CASSQDHGGPTNYGYTF. CDR3 bases: TGTGCCAGCAGCCAAGATCATGGTGGGCCTACTAACTATGGCTACACCTTC.

The chain recombines TRBV4-3 with TRBJ2-2, with 14 bases aligning to TRBD2. CDR3 length equals 19 residues. The germline gives CDR1 LGHNA, CDR2 YSLEER. The ends lost 3 bases at V and 3 bases at J; junction bases unmatched: 9. The CDR3: CASSHWGLAGEGDTGELFF. The DNA of the CDR3 is TGCGCCAGCAGCCATTGGGGACTAGCGGGAGAGGGGGACACCGGGGAGCTGTTTTTT.

This chain joins TRBV9 and TRBJ2-3; tentative D call: TRBD1 (6 bases). Germline V gene lookup returns CDR1 SGDLS and CDR2 YYNGEE. The CDR3 runs to 16 residues. V was shortened by 4 bases and J by 1 base, with 16 bases between the two germline ends. CDR3 in amino acids: CASSPGTLIRTDTQYF. For the CDR3, the DNA is TGTGCCAGCAGCCCCGGGACACTGATTCGCACAGATACGCAGTATTTT.

J is TRBJ1-1 and V is TRBV19; TRBD1 is a possible D gene (5 bases). V was clipped by 7 bases and J by 5 bases, with 17 bases between them. The CDR3 runs 14 residues. Looked up from germline, CDR1 is LNHDA and CDR2 is SQIVND (reference sequence). CDR3 DNA sequence: TGTGCCAGTACAGTCGTGGGGGGGGATACTGAAGCTTTCTTT. It codes for CASTVVGGDTEAFF.

The CDR3 DNA follows: TGTGCCAGCAGTTATGGACAGGGCTTCGGCTATGGCTACACCTTC. This gives the protein CASSYGQGFGYGYTF. The chain carries TRBV6-5 and TRBJ1-2; 8 nucleotides match TRBD1. There are 15 residues in the CDR3. V lost 3 bases to trimming and J lost 4 bases; unmatched junction nucleotides: 7. Germline CDR1 reads MNHEY; CDR2 reads SVGAGI.

J is TRBJ1-2 and V is TRBV3-1 (or the pseudogene TRBV3-2), with TRBD1 as a possible D gene (5 bases). Germline CDR1 LGHDT, CDR2 YNNKEL (reference sequence). The CDR3 is made up of 14 amino acids. V was shortened by 1 base and J by 7 bases, with 13 bases between the two germline ends. In DNA, the CDR3 is TGTGCCAGCAGCCAAGTTCTGGGGCAAGTTGGCTACACCTTC. Translated: CASSQVLGQVGYTF.

The gene calls are TRBV7-2 and TRBJ2-7; 7 positions match TRBD2. From germline, CDR1 is SGHTA and CDR2 FQGNSA. The CDR3 sequence is 15 residues long. The V gene end was trimmed by 4 bases and the J gene end by 4 bases; junction bases not matched to a gene: 10. The CDR3 DNA reads as TGTGCCAGCAGCTCTGGGAGGGGCGGCCTATACGAGCAGTACTTC. As protein: CASSSGRGGLYEQYF.

The chain links TRBV19 to TRBJ2-3, with D perhaps TRBD1 (7 bases). The CDR3 covers 15 residues. From germline, CDR1 is LNHDA and CDR2 SQIVND (reference sequence). V was cut by 1 base and J by 10 bases, with 18 bases left in between. This CDR3 reads CASSIAGGGPGAQYF. CDR3 bases: TGTGCCAGTAGTATAGCTGGAGGGGGCCCCGGAGCGCAGTATTTT.

The chain couples TRBV5-1 to TRBJ1-1, with D perhaps TRBD1 (6 bases). Germline CDR1 is SGHRS and CDR2 is YFSETQ. Deletions cut 3 bases from V and 2 bases from J, with 14 bases between. The CDR3 totals 15 residues. CDR3 sequence (DNA): TGCGCCAGCAGCTCTCCTCAACAGGGTAACACTGAAGCTTTCTTT. The encoded protein is CASSSPQQGNTEAFF.

This chain links TRBV20-1 with TRBJ2-2, with D possibly matching TRBD1 (6 bases). CDR3 length: 14 amino acids. CDR1 and CDR2 from the germline V gene are DFQATT and SNEGSKA (reference sequence). The V and J ends lost 3 bases and 4 bases respectively, with 12 bases between them. For the CDR3, the DNA is TGCAGTGCTAGTAGGGGGTCGGGCACCGGGGAGCTGTTTTTT. The encoded protein is CSASRGSGTGELFF.

The chain couples TRBV4-3 to TRBJ1-4; a weak D match, TRBD1 (5 bases). CDR1 LGHNA and CDR2 YSLEER come from the germline V gene. The V end was cut by 4 bases, the J end by 6 bases, with 18 bases between. The CDR3 is made up of 16 amino acids. This CDR3 is CASSRYRGGGDEKLFF. CDR3 nucleotide sequence: TGCGCCAGCAGCCGCTACCGGGGGGGTGGAGATGAAAAACTGTTTTTT.

The rearrangement links TRBV28 to TRBJ2-2, with 12 positions matching TRBD1. Germline loops: CDR1 MDHEN, CDR2 SYDVKM. CDR3 length: 17 residues. The V segment lost 7 bases and the J segment 6 bases; nucleotides outside the gene matches: 12. CDR3 coding DNA: TGTGCCAGCATTCACCCTCCCGGGACAGGGGGCCCCGGGGAGCTGTTTTTT. It yields the protein CASIHPPGTGGPGELFF.

The CDR3 spells CASSPSVGYQQYF. The CDR3 nucleotides are TGTGCCAGCAGCCCCAGCGTCGGATATCAGCAGTACTTC. The chain is built from TRBV7-9 and TRBJ2-7; D is unresolved. Germline V gene sequence: CDR1 SEHNR, CDR2 FQNEAQ (reference sequence). The germline V and J ends were trimmed by 5 bases and 8 bases, with 16 bases remaining between them. The CDR3 runs to 13 residues.

This clone appeared a single time. J is TRBJ1-1 and V is TRBV6-6; 9 bases fit TRBD1. The CDR3 loop spans 15 amino acids. CDR1 is MNHNY and CDR2 is SVGAGI in the germline V gene (reference sequence). Trimming cost V 2 bases and J 1 base; bases outside gene matches: 2. DNA for the CDR3: TGTGCCAGCAGTTACCCGGGACAGGGGAACACTGAAGCTTTCTTT. Its protein is CASSYPGQGNTEAFF.

In nucleotides, the CDR3 is TGTGCCAGCAGCCAAGATCCAGCCGGAGGCGTTTATGGCTACACCTTC. It encodes CASSQDPAGGVYGYTF. The genes are TRBV4-2 and TRBJ1-2; D uncertain. CDR1 is LGHNA, CDR2 YNFKEQ, per germline. V was cut by 0 bases and J by 5 bases, with 16 bases left in between. CDR3 size: 16 residues.

The chain joins TRBV10-3 to TRBJ2-1; D gene ambiguous. The V end was cut by 6 bases, the J end by 4 bases, with 4 bases between. The CDR3 runs 11 residues. Germline assignment: CDR1 ENHRY and CDR2 SYGVKD. The CDR3 loop reads CAIRSYNEQFF. The CDR3 bases are TGTGCCATCAGGAGTTACAATGAGCAGTTCTTC.

This clone was seen more than once but under ten times. The chain carries TRBV6-5 and TRBJ2-7, with 14 bases identical to TRBD2. V was pared by 0 bases and J by 2 bases, with 0 bases of the junction left unmatched. Germline CDR1 is MNHEY and CDR2 is SVGAGI. The CDR3 runs 16 residues. Here the CDR3 DNA reads TGTGCCAGCAGTTACTCGGGACTAGCGGGGGCCTACGAGCAGTACTTC. Translation: CASSYSGLAGAYEQYF.

The rearrangement links TRBV5-1 to TRBJ2-3; no definite D call. Germline CDR1 is SGHRS and CDR2 is YFSETQ. There are 14 residues in the CDR3. V lost 0 bases and J 6 bases, leaving 11 bases between the germline ends. The chain's CDR3 is CASSLEQMHDTQYF. CDR3 nucleotide sequence: TGCGCCAGCAGCTTGGAACAGATGCACGATACGCAGTATTTT. Full variable domain (rest looked up from reference TRBV5-1 and TRBJ2-3): KAGVTQTPRYLIKTRGQQVTLSCSPISGHRSVSWYQQTPGQGLQFLFEYFSETQRNKGNFPGRFSGRQFSNSRSEMNVSTLELGDSALYLCASSLEQMHDTQYFGPGTRLTVL.

J is TRBJ1-6 and V is TRBV28; 12 nucleotides agree with TRBD1. The V and J ends lost 8 bases and 12 bases, in that order; junction bases with no gene match: 14. Germline V gene lookup returns CDR1 MDHEN and CDR2 SYDVKM. This CDR3 contains 16 residues. The CDR3: CASRDAGTGGFGPLHF. The DNA for the CDR3 is TGTGCCAGCCGTGACGCCGGGACAGGGGGCTTTGGACCCCTCCACTTT.

This clone was found once. The chain employs TRBV4-2 and TRBJ2-7; 10 bases agree with TRBD2. Germline V gives CDR1 LGHNA, CDR2 YNFKEQ. J was trimmed by 4 bases and V by 0 bases; bases with no gene match: 18. The length of the CDR3 is 20 residues. CDR3 sequence reads: CASSQDLALAGVGGLYEQYF. The CDR3 DNA is TGTGCCAGCAGCCAAGATTTAGCGCTAGCGGGAGTAGGTGGTTTGTACGAGCAGTACTTC.

The chain carries TRBV9 and TRBJ2-2; unclear D gene. CDR3 length equals 14 residues. Germline loops: CDR1 SGDLS, CDR2 YYNGEE. V dropped 4 bases and J dropped 2 bases, with 9 bases sitting between them. CDR3 loop: CASSPRSNTGELFF. The CDR3 DNA sequence: TGTGCCAGCAGCCCGCGAAGTAACACCGGGGAGCTGTTTTTT.

The chain combines TRBV10-3 with TRBJ2-1; 12 bases fit TRBD2. The CDR3 contains 14 residues. Germline loops: CDR1 ENHRY, CDR2 SYGVKD. J was trimmed by 7 bases and V by 11 bases; bases with no gene match: 9. CDR3 DNA sequence: TGTGCCGCCGGACCTAGCGGGGGGGCGAATGAGCAGTTCTTC. Protein: CAAGPSGGANEQFF.